This entry concerns a single T cell receptor (beta chain). CDR3 size: 13 residues. From germline, CDR1 is LNHDA and CDR2 SQIVND (reference sequence). The germline V and J ends were trimmed by 5 bases and 6 bases, with 13 bases remaining between them. These data are taken from a study of blood T cell repertoires in COVID-19. Methods used by the authors: It was from reference gene primer amplification that nucleated cell counts were estimated. Using immunoSEQ multiplex PCR, the repertoire was profiled, and TCRdb retains in-frame clones only, with some absent. V and J calls and clone size come straight from that table; D and trimming were deduced from the DNA. The sample carries 59,000 or so clones, roughly 91% recorded once.

V gene TRBV19 combines with J gene TRBJ1-1, with D possibly being TRBD1 (5 bases). The receptor was derived from a human donor in a cohort sampled during active COVID-19. Sequenced input: peripheral blood. CDR3 nucleotides: TGTGCCAGTAGTCCGACAGTCGGCCCTGAAGCTTTCTTT. Translation: CASSPTVGPEAFF.